This T cell receptor beta chain stems from a study of blood T cell repertoires in COVID-19. About the study: Acute and convalescent COVID-19 samples came from the United States, Italy and Spain. Sources were T cells, B-cell-depleted T cells, or PBMCs; the material itself was cDNA or gDNA.

This CDR3 is 13 amino acids long. Trimming left V 3 bases short and J 6 bases short, with 6 bases between. Clones were read by immunoSEQ multiplex PCR, and TCRdb kept only the in-frame ones, dropping some. The sample has 360,000 or so clones; 90% are singletons. The clonotype originates from a man younger than 30 with active or convalescent COVID-19. The sample was peripheral blood. The rearrangement uses TRBV12-3 or TRBV12-4 and TRBJ1-6; maybe TRBD1 (5 bases). The CDR3 DNA reads as TGTGCCAGCAGTTTCGACAGTAATTCACCCCTCCACTTT. It yields the protein CASSFDSNSPLHF.